The present TCR beta chain was sequenced within a study of prognosis after radiotherapy for stage I lung cancer. Across the study: With roughly 13 men and six or seven women, the cohort's median age was roughly 74 years, range about 53–95. A handful of patients receiving radiotherapy then developed distant metastases (median approximately 7 months), with some 15 showing no significant progression. Whole-study results and caveats: Tumor-specific reactivity of the expanded TCR clones remained undetermined.

In regard to this clonotype: As yet, its antigen is unknown. A far bigger clonotype differs at one base, so this is likely a read error.

Amplification of TCR beta CDR3 from genomic DNA used two-round multiplex PCR. TRBV and TRBJ genes each had their own specific primers in first-round PCR. TCRdb itself ran the multiplex PCR reads through MiXCR, one entry per CDR3 protein. This sample has some 19,000 distinct CDR3 sequences, with 45% to 55% found just once. V dropped 5 bases and J dropped 3; count of bases not matched to a gene: 14. CDR1 and CDR2 (germline): SGHTA, FQGNSA. The CDR3 totals 17 residues. Sequenced here: PBMCs, sampled before or after stereotactic body radiation therapy (not recorded which). The chain carries TRBV7-2 and TRBJ2-3; 7 bases are shared with TRBD2. This sequence was found in a donor aged 50 or older with non-small cell lung cancer. CDR3 in amino acids: CASSPKEGRARTDTQYF. CDR3 in DNA: TGTGCCAGCAGCCCCAAGGAGGGGAGGGCTAGAACAGATACGCAGTATTTT.